The 20 T cell receptor beta chains in this list originate from one sample, sequenced in a study of T cells in Graves' hyperthyroidism and ophthalmopathy. Authors of the study amplified TCR beta CDR3 regions from RNA transcripts. First-round RT-PCR targeting the TCR CDR3 was performed with the HTBI primer set. Each CDR3 protein is one row after TCRdb ran MiXCR on the multiplex PCR reads. This sample yields approximately 300,000 distinct CDR3 sequences, of which about 18% are seen a single time; over 45% belongs to the top ten. The sequencing input was blood. These receptors came from an older woman with Graves' ophthalmopathy.

V is TRBV7-9 and J is TRBJ2-7; 9 positions match TRBD1. Germline V gene lookup returns CDR1 SEHNR and CDR2 FQNEAQ (reference sequence). After removal of 5 bases from V and 6 bases from J, the junction contained 8 bases not matched to a gene. The CDR3 sequence is 14 residues long. This CDR3 is CASSPRQGVFEQYF. The CDR3 nucleotides read TGTGCCAGCAGCCCAAGACAGGGGGTTTTCGAGCAGTACTTC. Supplemented by reference TRBV7-9 and TRBJ2-7, the full variable domain reads DTGVSQNPRHKITKRGQNVTFRCDPISEHNRLYWYRQTLGQGPEFLTYFQNEAQLEKSRLLSDRFSAERPKGSFSTLEIQRTEQGDSAMYLCASSPRQGVFEQYFGPGTRLTVT.

The CDR3 region is CSVPRLGDPWGGYTF. The DNA of the CDR3 is TGCAGCGTTCCTAGACTGGGGGACCCCTGGGGTGGCTACACCTTC. The J gene is TRBJ1-2, the V gene TRBV29-1, with a weak D call TRBD1 (5 bases). Germline CDR1 and CDR2: SQVTM and ANQGSEA. The CDR3 has 15 residues. The V end lost 5 bases, the J end lost 7 bases, and 23 bases lay between the germline ends.

This chain joins TRBV7-2 and TRBJ1-5; D uncertain. The CDR3 is made up of 16 amino acids. Germline V CDR1 and CDR2: SGHTA, FQGNSA. Trimming removed 3 bases from V and 6 bases from J, with 18 bases in between. The CDR3 spells CASSFSPSRDIQPQHF. The CDR3 DNA reads as TGTGCCAGCAGCTTTTCACCCTCGAGGGATATTCAGCCCCAGCATTTT.

This clonotype occurred many times. This chain uses TRBV7-2 with TRBJ2-1, with D maybe TRBD2 (5 bases). Germline V gene sequence: CDR1 SGHTA, CDR2 FQGNSA. The CDR3 is made up of 14 amino acids. Deletions cut 7 bases from V and 3 bases from J, with 13 bases between. The CDR3 is CASKAARDYNEQFF. CDR3 bases: TGTGCCAGCAAAGCGGCTAGAGACTACAATGAGCAGTTCTTC.

This clonotype has a count of ten or more. The V call is TRBV27, the J call TRBJ1-2; 9 nucleotides line up with TRBD1. Germline V CDR1 and CDR2: MNHEY, SMNVEV (reference sequence). The CDR3 consists of 15 residues. The V segment lost 9 bases and the J segment 3 bases; nucleotides outside the gene matches: 11. CDR3 nucleotide sequence: TGTGCCAGTCGTACAGGGGGCACTATTGACTATGGCTACACCTTC. It codes for CASRTGGTIDYGYTF.

This clonotype was detected many times. The genes are TRBV6-1 and TRBJ2-7; 7 nucleotides align to TRBD2. This CDR3 region has 13 residues. V lost 7 bases, J lost 6 bases, and 9 bases stayed unmatched. Germline V lookup: CDR1 MNHNS, CDR2 SASEGT. In DNA form, the CDR3 reads TGTGCCAGCACCCCCCCAGCGGGGCGCGAGCAGTACTTC. Amino acid sequence: CASTPPAGREQYF.

The V gene is TRBV20-1, the J gene TRBJ1-3; D ambiguous. Germline CDR1 is DFQATT and CDR2 is SNEGSKA (reference sequence). The CDR3 consists of 16 residues. V was trimmed by 1 base and J by 0 bases, leaving 13 bases between them. The DNA of the CDR3 is TGCAGTGCTAGAGCCCCGGGTGGCCTCTCTGGAAACACCATATATTTT. This gives the protein CSARAPGGLSGNTIYF.

A few counts support this clonotype. V and J are TRBV15 and TRBJ1-2, with 7 bases lining up with TRBD1. There are 15 residues in the CDR3. The V segment lost 1 base and the J segment 7 bases; nucleotides outside the gene matches: 9. Germline CDR1 LNHNV, CDR2 YYDKDF (reference sequence). CDR3 bases: TGTGCCACCAGCAGAGTAACAGGGGAGGCTCGTGGCTACACCTTC. Its protein is CATSRVTGEARGYTF.

This clonotype showed up many times. The chain carries TRBV10-3 and TRBJ2-3, with 9 bases fitting TRBD1. V shed 3 bases, J shed 3 bases, and the junction held 13 bases outside the gene matches. This CDR3 spans 18 amino acids. CDR1 ENHRY and CDR2 SYGVKD come from the germline V gene. CDR3 DNA: TGTGCCATCAGTGATTACAGGGGGCGCTTGACTCGTACAGATACGCAGTATTTT. Translation: CAISDYRGRLTRTDTQYF.

This clonotype occurred many times. The chain couples TRBV10-3 to TRBJ2-3; a weak D match, TRBD1 (6 bases). The germline V gene has CDR1 ENHRY and CDR2 SYGVKD. This CDR3 spans 14 amino acids. V shed 0 bases and J shed 3 bases, with 7 bases lying between them. For the CDR3, the DNA is TGTGCCATCAGTGAGTCGAGGGGGACAGATACGCAGTATTTT. Residues: CAISESRGTDTQYF.

This clonotype appeared a few times. The J gene is TRBJ1-2, the V gene TRBV28, with 8 bases matching TRBD1. The CDR3 is 15 residues long. With V trimmed by 5 bases and J by 2 bases, 7 bases remained unmatched. CDR1 is MDHEN, CDR2 SYDVKM, per germline. CDR3 DNA sequence: TGTGCCAGCAGTCGTCCGAGACAGGGGAACTATGGCTACACCTTC. Encoded protein: CASSRPRQGNYGYTF.

This clonotype was counted between two and nine times. The CDR3 coding sequence is TGTGCCAGCGGTTACGTTGGGACCGGGGAGCTGTTTTTT. It encodes CASGYVGTGELFF. The V gene is TRBV7-2, the J gene TRBJ2-2; D call uncertain. Germline V gene lookup returns CDR1 SGHTA and CDR2 FQGNSA. This CDR3 has 13 amino acids. Trimming shortened V by 8 bases and J by 5 bases, and 12 bases separated the two germline ends.

This chain connects TRBV18 to TRBJ2-7; a possible D gene is TRBD1 (6 bases). Germline loops: CDR1 KGHSH, CDR2 LQKENI. Trimming stripped 3 bases from V and 0 bases from J, with 15 bases between. The CDR3 loop spans 16 amino acids. The CDR3 protein is CASSPSRDTFSYEQYF. For the CDR3, the DNA is TGTGCCAGCTCACCTTCCCGGGACACCTTCTCCTACGAGCAGTACTTC.

The table lists this clonotype with many counts. The CDR3 spells CASSQGWTESYEQYF. The DNA for the CDR3 is TGTGCCAGCAGCCAAGGTTGGACAGAGTCCTACGAGCAGTACTTC. The chain couples TRBV3-1 to TRBJ2-7; a weak D match, TRBD1 (6 bases). The CDR3 runs to 15 residues. Germline CDR1 LGHDT, CDR2 YNNKEL (reference sequence). V lost 1 base, J lost 1 base, and 11 bases lay in between.

In its sample, this clonotype was seen a few times. The J gene is TRBJ2-3, the V gene TRBV14; D is unresolved. Per the germline V gene, CDR1 is SGHDN and CDR2 is FVKESK. This CDR3 region has 13 residues. Trimming removed 4 bases at V and 5 bases at J, with 10 bases between. The CDR3 reads CASSPRLGDTQYF. The CDR3, as DNA: TGTGCCAGCAGCCCTAGATTGGGAGATACGCAGTATTTT.

This clonotype was counted at least ten times. The chain recombines TRBV7-9 with TRBJ2-5; 16 bases map to TRBD2. Trimming took 5 bases from V and 9 from J; bases not matched to a gene: 6. Germline assignment: CDR1 SEHNR and CDR2 FQNEAQ (reference sequence). The CDR3 has 15 amino acids. The CDR3 DNA reads as TGTGCCAGCAGCCCGACTGGGACTAGCGGGAGGGCCCAGTACTTC. Encoded protein: CASSPTGTSGRAQYF.

This clonotype showed up many times. The V gene is TRBV20-1, the J gene TRBJ1-2, with TRBD1 identical over 8 bases. J gave up 4 bases and V 2 bases, and 9 bases lay outside the gene matches. This CDR3 contains 15 residues. Germline V CDR1 and CDR2: DFQATT, SNEGSKA (reference sequence). The CDR3 DNA reads TGCAGTGCTAGACCGAAGACAGGGGCTTTCTATGGCTACACCTTC. It is translated as CSARPKTGAFYGYTF.

This clonotype was observed many times. The rearrangement joins TRBV2 to TRBJ1-2, with TRBD1 identical over 7 bases. This CDR3 contains 12 residues. V dropped 6 bases and J dropped 4; count of bases not matched to a gene: 2. Germline assignment: CDR1 SNHLY and CDR2 FYNNEI. CDR3 sequence (DNA): TGTGCCAGCAGGGGGACAGCCTATGGCTACACCTTC. Amino acids: CASRGTAYGYTF.

This clonotype was detected only a few times. The chain uses TRBV24-1 and TRBJ1-5; tentatively, D is TRBD1 (5 bases). There are 14 residues in the CDR3. The germline V gene encodes CDR1 KGHDR and CDR2 SFDVKD. Trimming took 3 bases from V and 8 from J, leaving 13 bases between them. The CDR3 loop is CATSDGRVREPQHF. CDR3 nucleotides: TGTGCCACCAGTGATGGCAGGGTTCGGGAGCCCCAGCATTTT.

This clonotype was counted ten times or more. The chain recombines TRBV20-1 with TRBJ1-2; a possible D gene is TRBD1 (5 bases). CDR1 and CDR2 from the germline V gene are DFQATT and SNEGSKA (reference sequence). The CDR3 is 11 amino acids. The CDR3 nucleotides read TGCGGGGGGAGGGTTGACTATGGCTACACCTTC. This translates into CGGRVDYGYTF.